The next 24 T cell receptor beta chains were all read from a single sample in a study of pediatric ulcerative colitis. Sequenced by immunoSEQ multiplex PCR; TCRdb stores in-frame clones only, minus some. The sample includes tens of thousands of clones, 75% of them seen just once. Rectal tissue came from one to two pinch biopsies taken at colonoscopy. The specimen sequenced was gut tissue. The receptors here all came from a boy aged 10-17 years with severe ulcerative colitis.

This clone appeared a single time. The V gene is TRBV7-6, the J gene TRBJ2-1; 9 positions agree with TRBD1. The CDR3 extends over 15 amino acids. Germline V CDR1 and CDR2: SGHVS, FNYEAQ. The V segment lost 5 bases and the J segment 4 bases; nucleotides outside the gene matches: 6. The CDR3 nucleotides read TGTGCCAGCAGCAGCGGGACAGGGTCGTACAATGAGCAGTTCTTC. This sequence encodes CASSSGTGSYNEQFF.

This chain uses TRBV18 with TRBJ2-7; 7 nucleotides align to TRBD1. Germline V CDR1 and CDR2: KGHSH, LQKENI. V lost 3 bases, J lost 2 bases, and 10 bases stayed unmatched. The CDR3 length is 16 residues. The CDR3 DNA sequence: TGTGCCAGCTCACCGAGTAACAGGGGTGCTACCTACGAGCAGTACTTC. It translates to CASSPSNRGATYEQYF. The full variable domain, with the rest looked up from reference TRBV18 and TRBJ2-7, is NAGVMQNPRHLVRRRGQEARLRCSPMKGHSHVYWYRQLPEEGLKFMVYLQKENIIDESGMPKERFSAEFPKEGPSILRIQQVVRGDSAAYFCASSPSNRGATYEQYFGPGTRLTVT.

The chain employs TRBV5-1 and TRBJ2-7, with TRBD2 identical over 7 bases. CDR3 length: 14 amino acids. The V gene end was trimmed by 3 bases and the J gene end by 2 bases; junction bases not matched to a gene: 5. The germline CDR1 and CDR2 sequences are SGHRS and YFSETQ. The CDR3 nucleotides are TGCGCCAGCAGCTCCAGACTAGCAACCTACGAGCAGTACTTC. This sequence encodes CASSSRLATYEQYF.

The sample holds one count of this clone. This chain uses TRBV5-1 with TRBJ2-1, with 8 bases matching TRBD1. Trimming took 1 base from V and 0 from J; bases not matched to a gene: 3. The CDR3 is made up of 16 amino acids. The germline CDR1 and CDR2 sequences are SGHRS and YFSETQ. CDR3: CASSLTGGISYNEQFF. As DNA, the CDR3 is TGCGCCAGCAGCTTGACAGGGGGGATCTCCTACAATGAGCAGTTCTTC. Looking up the rest from reference TRBV5-1 and TRBJ2-1 gives the full variable domain: KAGVTQTPRYLIKTRGQQVTLSCSPISGHRSVSWYQQTPGQGLQFLFEYFSETQRNKGNFPGRFSGRQFSNSRSEMNVSTLELGDSALYLCASSLTGGISYNEQFFGPGTRLTVL.

This clone was seen only once. The CDR3 sequence is CASSLRNLQGYTF. The CDR3 DNA reads TGTGCCAGCAGCCTAAGGAACCTACAAGGCTACACCTTC. The chain employs TRBV7-6 and TRBJ1-2; D call uncertain. V was clipped by 5 bases and J by 8 bases, with 15 bases between them. CDR1 and CDR2 (germline): SGHVS, FNYEAQ. The CDR3 is 13 residues long.

As DNA, the CDR3 is TGTGCTAGTGGCTCCTGGGACAGGGAAGGAGGGGAGCTGTTTTTT. Amino acid sequence: CASGSWDREGGELFF. V gene TRBV12-5 combines with J gene TRBJ2-2; 9 nucleotides line up with TRBD1. V was pared by 6 bases and J by 8 bases, with 10 bases of the junction left unmatched. The CDR3 consists of 15 residues. The germline gives CDR1 LGHNT, CDR2 FRNRAP.

This chain uses TRBV11-1 with TRBJ2-3; D is undetermined. Germline V gives CDR1 SGHAT, CDR2 FQDESV (reference sequence). The CDR3 runs 14 residues. With 2 bases removed from V and 3 bases from J, the gap between germline ends came to 9 bases. CDR3 coding DNA: TGTGCCAGCAGCTTATTCTCCTCTACAGATACGCAGTATTTT. This gives the protein CASSLFSSTDTQYF. The whole variable domain, remainder taken from reference TRBV11-1 and TRBJ2-3, is EAEVAQSPRYKITEKSQAVAFWCDPISGHATLYWYRQILGQGPELLVQFQDESVVDDSQLPKDRFSAERLKGVDSTLKIQPAELGDSAMYLCASSLFSSTDTQYFGPGTRLTVL.

The rearrangement uses TRBV7-9 and TRBJ1-1; possible D gene TRBD1, 5 bases. This CDR3 spans 14 amino acids. V was trimmed by 3 bases and J by 5 bases, leaving 13 bases between them. CDR1 SEHNR and CDR2 FQNEAQ come from the germline V gene (reference sequence). Here the CDR3 DNA reads TGTGCCAGCAGCTTTGGGGGTTTAAGAACTGAAGCTTTCTTT. Its protein product is CASSFGGLRTEAFF.

V usage is TRBV2 and J usage is TRBJ2-7, with 7 positions matching TRBD1. V lost 3 bases to trimming and J lost 8 bases; unmatched junction nucleotides: 10. The CDR3 length is 14 residues. Looked up from germline, CDR1 is SNHLY and CDR2 is FYNNEI. The CDR3 is CASSERGPGLKQYF. As DNA, the CDR3 is TGTGCCAGCAGTGAGAGGGGGCCGGGCTTGAAGCAGTACTTC.

The chain joins TRBV5-5 to TRBJ2-1; D is perhaps TRBD1 (5 bases). V dropped 2 bases and J dropped 15 bases, with 15 bases sitting between them. Germline V gene lookup returns CDR1 SGHKS and CDR2 YYEKEE (reference sequence). This CDR3 contains 12 residues. The chain's CDR3 is CASSLDTGHPFF. CDR3 nucleotides: TGTGCCAGCAGCTTAGACACAGGTCATCCGTTCTTC.

This clone was detected once. This chain uses TRBV7-8 with TRBJ2-7, with TRBD2 as a possible D gene (6 bases). Germline CDR1 reads SGHVS; CDR2 reads FQNEAQ. This CDR3 comprises 15 residues. The V end lost 6 bases, the J end lost 4 bases, and 19 bases lay between the germline ends. The CDR3 DNA is TGTGCCAGCAGGAGCGTGGTGGGGGGTTCATACGAGCAGTACTTC. This translates into CASRSVVGGSYEQYF. The variable domain in full, with the rest retrieved from reference TRBV7-8 and TRBJ2-7, is GAGVSQSPRYKVAKRGQDVALRCDPISGHVSLFWYQQALGQGPEFLTYFQNEAQLDKSGLPSDRFFAERPEGSVSTLKIQRTQQEDSAVYLCASRSVVGGSYEQYFGPGTRLTVT.

This clone was seen only once. The gene calls are TRBV5-6 and TRBJ2-2, with 8 positions matching TRBD2. CDR3 length: 15 residues. Germline values: CDR1 SGHDT, CDR2 YYEEEE. V lost 2 bases and J lost 9; bases outside the gene matches: 9. DNA for the CDR3: TGTGCCAGCAGCTTCGGGACTAGTACGATGAGGGAGCTGTTTTTT. Translating gives CASSFGTSTMRELFF.

The rearrangement links TRBV4-1 to TRBJ2-1; 11 bases match TRBD2. With 5 bases clipped from V and 9 bases from J, the junction kept 15 bases outside the gene matches. This CDR3 contains 17 residues. The germline V gene encodes CDR1 MGHRA and CDR2 YSYEKL. The CDR3 loop is CASSVQISGGAGGEQFF. DNA of the CDR3: TGCGCCAGCAGCGTTCAAATTAGCGGGGGGGCCGGCGGTGAGCAGTTCTTC.

The chain joins TRBV6-1 to TRBJ2-3; D remains ambiguous. Trimming took 9 bases from V and 2 from J, leaving 15 bases between them. Germline V gives CDR1 MNHNS, CDR2 SASEGT. The CDR3 is made up of 14 amino acids. CDR3 DNA: TGTGCCAGTGTGCAGTACAGCTCCACAGATACGCAGTATTTT. Protein: CASVQYSSTDTQYF.

The genes are TRBV2 and TRBJ2-5; 9 bases are shared with TRBD1. The V gene's germline CDR1 is SNHLY and CDR2 FYNNEI. CDR3 size: 15 residues. Losses at the gene ends were 2 bases for V and 4 bases for J; bases not matched to a gene: 5. The CDR3 bases are TGTGCCAGCAGTGAAAGGGACAGGGTGGGAGAGACCCAGTACTTC. This encodes CASSERDRVGETQYF.

V and J are TRBV2 and TRBJ2-5, with 9 bases that match TRBD1. With V trimmed by 6 bases and J by 0 bases, 2 bases remained unmatched. This CDR3 comprises 14 residues. The germline CDR1 and CDR2 sequences are SNHLY and FYNNEI. The CDR3 DNA reads as TGTGCCAGCAGGGGACAGGGTTACCAAGAGACCCAGTACTTC. As protein: CASRGQGYQETQYF.

The CDR3 DNA reads TGTGCCAGCAGTGTACTGGGACAGGGAAATTCACCCCTCCACTTT. This translates into CASSVLGQGNSPLHF. V is TRBV6-5 and J is TRBJ1-6, with TRBD1 matching over 9 bases. With 5 bases clipped from V and 7 bases from J, the junction kept 6 bases outside the gene matches. There are 15 residues in the CDR3. From germline, CDR1 is MNHEY and CDR2 SVGAGI.

The V call is TRBV30, the J call TRBJ1-4, with D possibly being TRBD1 (5 bases). Germline CDR1 and CDR2: GTSNPN and SVGIG (reference sequence). Trimming removed 4 bases from V and 8 bases from J, with 14 bases in between. This CDR3 comprises 13 residues. The CDR3 is CAWMGGIGEKLFF. CDR3 coding DNA: TGTGCCTGGATGGGGGGAATAGGGGAAAAACTGTTTTTT. The entire variable domain, with the rest obtained from reference TRBV30 and TRBJ1-4, is as follows: SQTIHQWPATLVQPVGSPLSLECTVEGTSNPNLYWYRQAAGRGLQLLFYSVGIGQISSEVPQNLSASRPQDRQFILSSKKLLLSDSGFYLCAWMGGIGEKLFFGSGTQLSVL.

This clone appeared a single time. CDR3 in amino acids: CASSVVSEGPQYF. In DNA form, the CDR3 reads TGTGCCAGCAGTGTAGTCTCTGAGGGACCCCAGTACTTC. The chain has TRBV6-4 and TRBJ2-5, with D tentatively TRBD1 or TRBD2 (5 bases each). In germline, CDR1 is MRHNA, CDR2 SNTAGT. This CDR3 is 13 amino acids long. Trimming stripped 4 bases from V and 9 bases from J, with 15 bases between.

The chain combines TRBV11-2 with TRBJ2-1; D might be TRBD2 (5 bases). Trimming pared 6 bases from V and 0 bases from J, leaving 6 bases between. Germline CDR1 and CDR2: SGHAT and FQNNGV. The CDR3 is 13 amino acids. The CDR3 sequence: CASSRDSYNEQFF. CDR3 nucleotide sequence: TGTGCCAGCAGTCGGGACTCCTACAATGAGCAGTTCTTC.

The count of this clone is one. Different DNA sequences within this sample yield the same CDR3. V gene TRBV6-5 combines with J gene TRBJ1-2; D is unclear. The length of the CDR3 is 11 residues. V dropped 6 bases and J dropped 5 bases, with 7 bases sitting between them. The germline CDR1 and CDR2 sequences are MNHEY and SVGAGI. CDR3 region: CASRGLYGYTF. The CDR3 bases are TGTGCCAGCAGGGGGTTGTATGGCTACACCTTC.

The V gene is TRBV5-6, the J gene TRBJ1-1; 7 nucleotides match TRBD1. The CDR3 extends over 15 amino acids. After removal of 4 bases from V and 2 bases from J, the junction contained 8 bases not matched to a gene. Germline V lookup: CDR1 SGHDT, CDR2 YYEEEE. CDR3 in DNA: TGTGCCAGCAGCCTAGTGCGGGACAGAAACACTGAAGCTTTCTTT. Translation: CASSLVRDRNTEAFF. The full variable domain, in which reference TRBV5-6 and TRBJ1-1 provide the parts outside the CDR3, is DAGVTQSPTHLIKTRGQQVTLRCSPKSGHDTVSWYQQALGQGPQFIFQYYEEEERQRGNFPDRFSGHQFPNYSSELNVNALLLGDSALYLCASSLVRDRNTEAFFGQGTRLTVV.

The table lists this clone with a few counts. J is TRBJ2-2 and V is TRBV2; D perhaps matches TRBD2 (6 bases). Trimming stripped 4 bases from V and 4 bases from J, with 13 bases between. The CDR3 covers 15 residues. The germline V gene encodes CDR1 SNHLY and CDR2 FYNNEI. For the CDR3, the DNA is TGTGCCAGCAGTGTGGGCGGGGTCCTCACCGGGGAGCTGTTTTTT. This gives the protein CASSVGGVLTGELFF.

V is TRBV6-1 and J is TRBJ1-2; no reliable D call. The CDR3 spans 14 residues. Germline loops: CDR1 MNHNS, CDR2 SASEGT. V lost 3 bases and J 2 bases, leaving 10 bases between the germline ends. The CDR3: CASSDGRRNYGYTF. CDR3 DNA: TGTGCCAGCAGTGATGGCAGGAGAAACTATGGCTACACCTTC.